These 7 T cell receptor beta chains came from one sample sequenced in a study of T cells after yellow fever vaccination. TCRdb called the 5' RACE reads again in MiXCR, with one record for every CDR3 protein. Of hundreds of thousands of distinct CDR3 sequences listed, roughly 14% are singletons. Source: PBMCs, taken on the day of the yellow fever booster vaccination. These receptors originate from a man aged 25 to 45 who received the YFV17D yellow fever vaccine.

This clonotype came up a few times. Here the CDR3 DNA reads TGTGCCAGCAGTTACCCGGAGAATAGGGCGGCCAAAAACATTCAGTACTTC. Translated: CASSYPENRAAKNIQYF. This chain joins TRBV6-2 or TRBV6-3 and TRBJ2-4, with D uncertain. The germline V gene encodes CDR1 MNHEY and CDR2 SVGEGT. V shed 2 bases and J shed 1 base, with 15 bases lying between them. This CDR3 contains 17 residues.

A few counts support this clonotype. This chain joins TRBV5-1 and TRBJ2-2, with 7 bases that match TRBD1. CDR1 is SGHRS and CDR2 is YFSETQ in the germline V gene. The CDR3 runs 16 residues. V was pared by 4 bases and J by 7 bases, with 13 bases of the junction left unmatched. The CDR3 nucleotides are TGCGCCAGCAGCGTGGGGGTACAGGGGAGACGCGGGGAGCTGTTTTTT. This sequence encodes CASSVGVQGRRGELFF.

The V and J genes are TRBV19 and TRBJ2-2, with D perhaps matching TRBD2 (5 bases). The CDR3 extends over 15 amino acids. V was pared by 5 bases and J by 6 bases, with 16 bases between. Germline V gene sequence: CDR1 LNHDA, CDR2 SQIVND (reference sequence). The CDR3 here is CASSPLPGVAGELFF. CDR3 coding DNA: TGTGCCAGTAGTCCTCTTCCCGGGGTAGCCGGGGAGCTGTTTTTT.

Only a few counts were recorded for this clonotype. V is TRBV5-1 and J is TRBJ2-7; 8 nucleotides agree with TRBD1. CDR1 is SGHRS and CDR2 is YFSETQ in the germline V gene. V trimming: 1 base; J trimming: 0 bases; junction bases outside the gene matches: 6. The CDR3 has 16 amino acids. CDR3 region: CASSLTRGPSSYEQYF. For the CDR3, the DNA is TGCGCCAGCAGCTTGACCAGGGGGCCCAGCTCCTACGAGCAGTACTTC. Looking up the rest from reference TRBV5-1 and TRBJ2-7 gives the full variable domain: KAGVTQTPRYLIKTRGQQVTLSCSPISGHRSVSWYQQTPGQGLQFLFEYFSETQRNKGNFPGRFSGRQFSNSRSEMNVSTLELGDSALYLCASSLTRGPSSYEQYFGPGTRLTVT.

This chain joins TRBV15 and TRBJ2-1; D ambiguous. The germline V and J ends were trimmed by 9 bases and 6 bases, with 12 bases remaining between them. The CDR3 is 12 amino acids. CDR1 and CDR2 from the germline V gene are LNHNV and YYDKDF (reference sequence). The CDR3: CATTGESNEQFF. The CDR3 DNA reads TGTGCCACGACCGGAGAATCCAATGAGCAGTTCTTC.

This rearrangement joins TRBV5-6 to TRBJ2-7; D ambiguous. With 1 base removed from V and 9 bases from J, the gap between germline ends came to 20 bases. The germline CDR1 and CDR2 sequences are SGHDT and YYEEEE. CDR3 length: 15 residues. This CDR3 reads CASSLFNGQLFGQYF. CDR3 DNA sequence: TGTGCCAGCAGCTTGTTTAACGGCCAGCTATTCGGGCAGTACTTC.

The chain links TRBV5-1 to TRBJ2-1, with 7 bases lining up with TRBD1. Looked up from germline, CDR1 is SGHRS and CDR2 is YFSETQ. This CDR3 comprises 13 residues. Unmatched junction bases numbered 8, after V lost 7 bases and J lost 7 bases. CDR3 nucleotide sequence: TGCGCCAGCCGACCATCAGGGGGAAATGAGCAGTTCTTC. The encoded protein is CASRPSGGNEQFF.